A selection of T cell receptor beta chains follows, all from one sample in a study of identical twins. One entry per CDR3 protein results from TCRdb running MiXCR on the 5' RACE reads. The sample consists of under 1 million distinct CDR3 sequences, 9% to 15% of them appearing once. These data were also filed under a second study, of yellow fever vaccine responses in identical twins.

Sequencing used PBMCs. These receptor sequences come from a woman aged 18-29 years in good health. CDR3s include the opening cysteine and the closing phenylalanine or tryptophan. A D gene is named only where the DNA matches it firmly. The size field is filled for only some rows; it gives once, few, many or a size class.

v_call	clone_size	cdr3_length	j_call	d_call	cdr3_nt	cdr3_aa
TRBV6-6	few	13	TRBJ2-2	NA	TGTGCCAGCAGCCACCCGGGCACCGGGGAGCTGTTTTTT	CASSHPGTGELFF
TRBV10-1	NA	13	TRBJ2-5	NA	TGCGCCAGCAGCGCAGGGTTTTTGGAGACCCAGTACTTC	CASSAGFLETQYF
TRBV14	few	14	TRBJ1-5	NA	TGTGCCAGCAGCCACAGGGGCCCCAATCAGCCCCAGCATTTT	CASSHRGPNQPQHF
TRBV5-1	many	15	TRBJ2-2	TRBD2	TGCGCCAGCAGCTTGTCAGCGGGAAGCACCGGGGAGCTGTTTTTT	CASSLSAGSTGELFF
TRBV5-1	few	14	TRBJ2-1	NA	TGCGCCAGCTCCCAAGGTGGAACCGGGAATGAGCAGTTCTTC	CASSQGGTGNEQFF
TRBV28	NA	16	TRBJ2-1	TRBD2	TGTGCCAGCAGTTCCTCATCTAGCGGGATTTACAATGAGCAGTTCTTC	CASSSSSSGIYNEQFF
TRBV7-8	NA	14	TRBJ1-2	NA	TGTGCCAGCAGCTTAGCGTGGCAGGGGAAAGGCTACACCTTC	CASSLAWQGKGYTF
TRBV19	few	12	TRBJ1-6	TRBD1	TGTGCCAGTAGTATATTGGGACAGGCTCTCCACTTT	CASSILGQALHF
TRBV20-1	many	16	TRBJ2-1	TRBD2	TGCAGTGCCAAAGGACTAGCGGGAGGTTCCTACAATGAGCAGTTCTTC	CSAKGLAGGSYNEQFF
TRBV24-1	NA	15	TRBJ2-1	NA	TGTGCCACCAGTGATTCGGGCAGGGGTTCTGATGAGCAGTTCTTC	CATSDSGRGSDEQFF
TRBV18	many	16	TRBJ1-3	NA	TGTGCCAGCTCACCCGTTTTAGGTACCTCTGGAAACACCATATATTTT	CASSPVLGTSGNTIYF
TRBV6-6	NA	10	TRBJ1-5	NA	TGTGCCAGCGGGTGGGGGCCCCAGCATTTT	CASGWGPQHF
TRBV6-5	few	14	TRBJ1-2	NA	TGTGCCAGCAGTTACGGTAGCGGGTTTTATGGCTACACCTTC	CASSYGSGFYGYTF